Sequencing of this T cell receptor beta chain was carried out in a study of PD-1 blockade in classical Hodgkin lymphoma. Across the whole study: Patients were infused with nivolumab 3 mg/kg every 2 weeks. Whole-study findings and limits: Whoever responded completely had baseline diversity much like that seen in newly diagnosed patients. CD4+ TCR diversity rose significantly by C4D1, and CD8+ TCR diversity did not. Initiation of nivolumab under 1 year after ASCT led to exclusion of patients.

In regard to this clone: What it binds is not known.

Generated by immunoSEQ multiplex PCR, the TCRdb table keeps only in-frame clones and is missing some. The sample lists about 13,000 clones, about four fifths occurring once. Germline V gene data show CDR1 as MNHNY and CDR2 as SVGAGI (reference sequence). V lost 2 bases to trimming and J lost 5 bases; unmatched junction nucleotides: 5. The CDR3 contains 14 residues. Every patient relapsed after autologous stem cell transplantation, and brentuximab vedotin exposure varied. The sequences come from peripheral blood mononuclear cells (PBMCs), collected at baseline. This receptor was taken from a human donor with classical Hodgkin lymphoma. This chain uses TRBV6-6 with TRBJ2-5; 7 positions agree with TRBD1. Here the CDR3 reads CASSYDRVGETQYF. DNA of the CDR3: TGTGCCAGCAGTTACGACAGGGTGGGTGAGACCCAGTACTTC.